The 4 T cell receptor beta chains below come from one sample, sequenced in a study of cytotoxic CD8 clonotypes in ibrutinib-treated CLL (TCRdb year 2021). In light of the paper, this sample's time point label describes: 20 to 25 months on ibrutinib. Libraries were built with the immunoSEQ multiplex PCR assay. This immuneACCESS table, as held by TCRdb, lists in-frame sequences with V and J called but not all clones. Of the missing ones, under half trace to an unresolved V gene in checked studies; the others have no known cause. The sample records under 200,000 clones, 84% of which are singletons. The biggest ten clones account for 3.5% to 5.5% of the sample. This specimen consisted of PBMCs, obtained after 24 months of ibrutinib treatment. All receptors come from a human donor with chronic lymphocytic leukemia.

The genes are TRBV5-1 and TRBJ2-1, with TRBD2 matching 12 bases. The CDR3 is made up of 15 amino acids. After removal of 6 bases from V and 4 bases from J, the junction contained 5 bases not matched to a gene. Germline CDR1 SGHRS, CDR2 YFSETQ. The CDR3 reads CASTRLAGVYNEQFF. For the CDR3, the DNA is TGCGCCAGCACCAGACTAGCGGGGGTATACAATGAGCAGTTCTTC. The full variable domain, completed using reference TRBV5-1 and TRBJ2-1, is KAGVTQTPRYLIKTRGQQVTLSCSPISGHRSVSWYQQTPGQGLQFLFEYFSETQRNKGNFPGRFSGRQFSNSRSEMNVSTLELGDSALYLCASTRLAGVYNEQFFGPGTRLTVL.

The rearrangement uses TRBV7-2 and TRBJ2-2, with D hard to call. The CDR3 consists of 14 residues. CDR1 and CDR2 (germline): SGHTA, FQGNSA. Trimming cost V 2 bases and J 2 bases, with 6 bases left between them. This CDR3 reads CASSLYVNTGELFF. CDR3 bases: TGTGCCAGCAGCTTATACGTCAACACCGGGGAGCTGTTTTTT.

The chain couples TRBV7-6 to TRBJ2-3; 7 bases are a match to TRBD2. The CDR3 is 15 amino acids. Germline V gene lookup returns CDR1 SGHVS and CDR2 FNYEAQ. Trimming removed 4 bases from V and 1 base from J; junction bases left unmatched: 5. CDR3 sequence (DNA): TGTGCCAGCAGCTCGGGGGGAGGGGGCACAGATACGCAGTATTTT. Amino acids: CASSSGGGGTDTQYF.

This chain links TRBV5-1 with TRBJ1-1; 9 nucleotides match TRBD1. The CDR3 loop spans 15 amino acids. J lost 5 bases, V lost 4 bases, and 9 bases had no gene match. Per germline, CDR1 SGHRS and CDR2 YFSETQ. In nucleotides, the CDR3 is TGCGCCAGCAGCATGTACACAGGGGGCGGTACTGAAGCTTTCTTT. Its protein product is CASSMYTGGGTEAFF.